This T cell receptor (beta chain) comes out of a study of cytomegalovirus exposure and HLA in healthy donors. Overall study context: Out of about 410 genotyped donors, roughly 78% belonged to the Caucasian-associated ancestry cluster.

Germline CDR1 is MNHEY and CDR2 is SVGAGI. This CDR3 is 15 amino acids long. The junction had 6 bases not matched to a gene; V was cut back by 6 bases and J by 2 bases. The PCR had 60 Vbeta and 13 Jbeta primers. Libraries were prepared by immunoSEQ multiplex PCR; TCRdb keeps only in-frame clonotypes and omits some of them. The profile shows fewer than 250,000 clones, about 81% of them singletons. Donors were ostensibly healthy at sampling, although undocumented immune exposures were probable. Material for sequencing was PBMCs. V is TRBV6-5 and J is TRBJ2-5, with TRBD2 matching over 10 bases. The receptor was isolated from a man in his forties in good health and CMV-seropositive. CDR3 DNA sequence: TGTGCCAGCAGCCCTAGCGGGAGTTTGCAAGAGACCCAGTACTTC. Translated, it gives CASSPSGSLQETQYF.